This passage covers 17 T cell receptor beta chains from one sample sequenced in a study of monozygotic twins with inflammatory bowel disease. Following a re-call of the 5' RACE reads, TCRdb has one entry per CDR3 protein and lacks DNA. This listing includes some 150,000 distinct CDR3 sequences. Material for sequencing was blood. These receptors were collected from a human donor with ulcerative colitis or Crohn's disease, or a healthy co-twin of an affected twin (not recorded which).

The genes are TRBV12-3 or TRBV12-4 and TRBJ2-1; TCRdb reports TRBD1, a call that lacks DNA to check it against. This CDR3 is built from 14 residues. The CDR3 loop is CASSLTGGHNEQFF.

V usage is TRBV20-1 and J usage is TRBJ2-7; as DNA is missing, the TRBD1 call by TCRdb cannot be tested. The CDR3 length is 14 residues. Per germline, CDR1 DFQATT and CDR2 SNEGSKA (reference sequence). Here the CDR3 reads CSAEDGRERNEQYF.

V is TRBV27 and J is TRBJ1-3. Germline V lookup: CDR1 MNHEY, CDR2 SMNVEV (reference sequence). The CDR3 is 14 amino acids. This CDR3 is CASSISDSGNTIYF.

The rearrangement links TRBV7-9 to TRBJ2-7. This CDR3 is built from 13 residues. Germline values: CDR1 SEHNR, CDR2 FQNEAQ (reference sequence). The CDR3: CASSLNPSYEQYF.

The chain is built from TRBV10-3 and TRBJ2-5; TCRdb selects TRBD2, and the lack of DNA leaves this call unchecked. The CDR3 has 17 amino acids. The germline CDR1 and CDR2 sequences are ENHRY and SYGVKD. CDR3 amino acids: CAISLTSGKSSRETQYF.

V and J are TRBV7-2 and TRBJ2-7. This CDR3 has 14 amino acids. Per the germline V gene, CDR1 is SGHTA and CDR2 is FQGNSA. The CDR3 here is CASSLVTSADEQYF.

The rearrangement uses TRBV7-2 and TRBJ2-1; the TRBD2 assignment by TCRdb is unverifiable without DNA. Germline values: CDR1 SGHTA, CDR2 FQGNSA. CDR3 length equals 13 residues. CDR3 region: CASSLSARKEQFF.

The rearrangement links TRBV20-1 to TRBJ2-2. The CDR3 totals 14 residues. CDR1 and CDR2 (germline): DFQATT, SNEGSKA (reference sequence). The CDR3 sequence is CSARDSRNTGELFF.

The CDR3 protein is CASSLSRWNSPLHF. The chain carries TRBV5-6 and TRBJ1-6. The length of the CDR3 is 14 residues. Germline CDR1 reads SGHDT; CDR2 reads YYEEEE. Filled out from reference TRBV5-6 and TRBJ1-6, the complete variable domain reads DAGVTQSPTHLIKTRGQQVTLRCSPKSGHDTVSWYQQALGQGPQFIFQYYEEEERQRGNFPDRFSGHQFPNYSSELNVNALLLGDSALYLCASSLSRWNSPLHFGNGTRLTVT.

J is TRBJ2-5 and V is TRBV7-2; TCRdb's D gene call, TRBD1, goes unchecked for lack of DNA. Germline assignment: CDR1 SGHTA and CDR2 FQGNSA. CDR3 length: 13 residues. CDR3 sequence reads: CASSRTARETQYF.

Here the CDR3 reads CASSHAAVFSHEQYF. V usage is TRBV3-1 and J usage is TRBJ2-7. Germline V CDR1 and CDR2: LGHDT, YNNKEL (reference sequence). The CDR3 length is 15 residues.

The J gene is TRBJ1-1, the V gene TRBV29-1. Germline CDR1 is SQVTM and CDR2 is ANQGSEA. This CDR3 has 14 amino acids. Here the CDR3 reads CSVGEGIGNTEAFF. Supplemented by reference TRBV29-1 and TRBJ1-1, the full variable domain reads SAVISQKPSRDICQRGTSLTIQCQVDSQVTMMFWYRQQPGQSLTLIATANQGSEATYESGFVIDKFPISRPNLTFSTLTVSNMSPEDSSIYLCSVGEGIGNTEAFFGQGTRLTVV.

The chain employs TRBV7-2 and TRBJ2-2; no DNA is available, so the TRBD2 call from TCRdb remains unchecked. CDR1 and CDR2 (germline): SGHTA, FQGNSA. The CDR3 consists of 18 residues. CDR3 region: CASSLARWVAGRTGELFF. Full variable domain (remainder filled in from reference TRBV7-2 and TRBJ2-2): GAGVSQSPSNKVTEKGKDVELRCDPISGHTALYWYRQSLGQGLEFLIYFQGNSAPDKSGLPSDRFSAERTGGSVSTLTIQRTQQEDSAVYLCASSLARWVAGRTGELFFGEGSRLTVL.

This chain connects TRBV6-1 to TRBJ1-1. CDR3 length: 13 residues. Germline V gives CDR1 MNHNS, CDR2 SASEGT. The CDR3: CASTRTRNTEAFF.

The chain employs TRBV7-2 and TRBJ1-1; TCRdb's D gene call, TRBD1, goes unchecked for lack of DNA. Germline V gives CDR1 SGHTA, CDR2 FQGNSA. The CDR3 runs 13 residues. CDR3 sequence: CASSPSRTGGAFF.

This chain uses TRBV6-1 with TRBJ2-6; TCRdb's D call, TRBD1, is unchecked because there is no DNA. The CDR3 consists of 15 residues. Germline V CDR1 and CDR2: MNHNS, SASEGT. The chain's CDR3 is CASSRGGAGANVLTF.

V usage is TRBV6-1 and J usage is TRBJ2-7; TCRdb returns TRBD2, unconfirmable since there is no DNA. Per germline, CDR1 MNHNS and CDR2 SASEGT. The CDR3 extends over 16 amino acids. The CDR3 reads CASSPTSGRGSYEQYF.